This T cell receptor beta chain was profiled in a study of graft-versus-host responses after intestinal transplantation. Overall study: For 2 to 4 years after anti-thymocyte globulin induction, all recipients took tacrolimus and steroids.

Germline assignment: CDR1 SGHRS and CDR2 YFSETQ. The CDR3 covers 12 residues. V gave up 4 bases and J gave up 15 bases; unmatched junction bases: 8. Note on this clone: Its antigen is unidentified.

Generated by immunoSEQ multiplex PCR, the TCRdb table keeps only in-frame clones and is missing some. The sample contains over 100,000 clones, less than 90% of which appear only once. This sequence was found in a human donor who received an intestinal transplant. Sequencing was performed on unstimulated CD4+ T cells sorted from spleen or lymph node cells, taken before intestinal transplant. The chain recombines TRBV5-1 with TRBJ2-1, with 9 bases that match TRBD2. The CDR3 spells CASSPPSGVRFF. The CDR3 DNA sequence: TGCGCCAGCAGCCCCCCTAGCGGGGTTCGGTTCTTC.